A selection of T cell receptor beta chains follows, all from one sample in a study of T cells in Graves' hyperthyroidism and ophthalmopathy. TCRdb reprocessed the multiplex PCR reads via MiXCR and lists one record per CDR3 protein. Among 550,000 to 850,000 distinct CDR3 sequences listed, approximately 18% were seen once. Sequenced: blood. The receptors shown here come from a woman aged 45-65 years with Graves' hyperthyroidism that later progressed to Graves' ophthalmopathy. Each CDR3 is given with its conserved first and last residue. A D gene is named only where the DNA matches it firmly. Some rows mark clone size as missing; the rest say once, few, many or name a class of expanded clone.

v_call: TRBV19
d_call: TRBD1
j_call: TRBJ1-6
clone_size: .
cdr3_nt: TGTGCCAGTAGACCCGACAGGGATAATTCACCCCTCCACTTT
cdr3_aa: CASRPDRDNSPLHF

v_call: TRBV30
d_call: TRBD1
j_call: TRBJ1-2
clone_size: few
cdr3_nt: TGTGCCTGGAGCCCAGGGGGCGGGGGTGGCTACACCTTC
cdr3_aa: CAWSPGGGGGYTF

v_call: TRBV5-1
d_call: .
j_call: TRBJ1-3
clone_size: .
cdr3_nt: TGCGCCAGCAGCTTGTCATGGGGGGCGCCTGGAAACACCATATATTTT
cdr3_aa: CASSLSWGAPGNTIYF

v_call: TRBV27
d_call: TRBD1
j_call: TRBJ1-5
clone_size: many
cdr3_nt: TGTGCCAGCAGTCAGCAGGGGGAGGGCAATCAGCCCCAGCATTTT
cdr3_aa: CASSQQGEGNQPQHF

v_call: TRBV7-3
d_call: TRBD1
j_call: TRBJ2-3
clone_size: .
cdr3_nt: TGTGCCAGCAGCAAGGGACAGGGGGTAGATACGCAGTATTTT
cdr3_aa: CASSKGQGVDTQYF

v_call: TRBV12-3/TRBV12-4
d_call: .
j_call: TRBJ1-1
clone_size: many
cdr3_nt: TGTGCCAGCAGTTCGGAGCGCTGGATAATTGAAGCTTTCTTT
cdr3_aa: CASSSERWIIEAFF

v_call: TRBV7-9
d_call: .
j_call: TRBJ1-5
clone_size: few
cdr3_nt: TGTGCCAGCAGCCCACGTAGACGGGATAGCAATCAGCCCCAGCATTTT
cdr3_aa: CASSPRRRDSNQPQHF

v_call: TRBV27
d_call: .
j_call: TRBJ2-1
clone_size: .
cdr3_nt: TGTGCCAGCAGTGGGGGTACGGGGTACAATGAGCAGTTCTTC
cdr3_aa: CASSGGTGYNEQFF

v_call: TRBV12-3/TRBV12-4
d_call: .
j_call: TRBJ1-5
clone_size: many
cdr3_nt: TGTGCCAGCAGCGAAATATCAGAGAATCAGCCCCAGCATTTT
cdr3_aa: CASSEISENQPQHF

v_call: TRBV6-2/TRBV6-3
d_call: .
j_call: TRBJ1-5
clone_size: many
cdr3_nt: TGTGCCAGCAGTCGCGACCCAGATCGACGGCAGCCCCAGCATTTT
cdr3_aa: CASSRDPDRRQPQHF

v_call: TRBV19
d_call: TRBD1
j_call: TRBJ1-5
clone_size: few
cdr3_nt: TGTGCCAGTAGTACCCCGGACAGGGGCAATCAGCCCCAGCATTTT
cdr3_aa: CASSTPDRGNQPQHF

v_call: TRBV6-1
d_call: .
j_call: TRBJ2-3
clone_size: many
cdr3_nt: TGTGCCAGCAGACCACAAATCAGCACAGATACGCAGTATTTT
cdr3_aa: CASRPQISTDTQYF

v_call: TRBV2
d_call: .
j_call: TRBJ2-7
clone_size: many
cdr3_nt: TGTGCCAGCAGTGGAACATACGAGCAGTACTTC
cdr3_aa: CASSGTYEQYF

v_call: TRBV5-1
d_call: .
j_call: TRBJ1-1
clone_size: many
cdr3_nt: TGCGCCAGCAGCTCCGGACAGCTTGTTATGAACACTGAAGCTTTCTTT
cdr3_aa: CASSSGQLVMNTEAFF

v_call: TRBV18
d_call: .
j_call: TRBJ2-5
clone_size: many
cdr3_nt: TGTGCCAGCTCACACTTAGAGATCGGCCAAGAGACCCAGTACTTC
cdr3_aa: CASSHLEIGQETQYF

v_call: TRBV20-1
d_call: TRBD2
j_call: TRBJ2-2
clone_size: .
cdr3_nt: TGCAGTGCTAAGCCGGGACTAACCAACACCGGGGAGCTGTTTTTT
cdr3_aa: CSAKPGLTNTGELFF

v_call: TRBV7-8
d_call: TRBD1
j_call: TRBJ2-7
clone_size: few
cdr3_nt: TGTGCCAGCAGCACACGACAGGGGCCTTCCTACGAGCAGTACTTC
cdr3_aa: CASSTRQGPSYEQYF

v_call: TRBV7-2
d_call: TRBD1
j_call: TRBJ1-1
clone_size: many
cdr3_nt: TGTGCCAGCATCTGGGACAGCTTAAACTCCCTACCCCCTGAAGCTTTCTTT
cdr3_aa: CASIWDSLNSLPPEAFF

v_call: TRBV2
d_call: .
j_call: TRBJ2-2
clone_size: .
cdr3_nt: TGTGCCAGCAATGGAGGGGTTTATTCCGGGGAGCTGTTTTTT
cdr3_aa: CASNGGVYSGELFF

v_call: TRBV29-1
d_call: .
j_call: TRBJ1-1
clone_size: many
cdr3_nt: TGCAGCGTTGTTCAAGGCACTGAAGCTTTCTTT
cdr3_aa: CSVVQGTEAFF

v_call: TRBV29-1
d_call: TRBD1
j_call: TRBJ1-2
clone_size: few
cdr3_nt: TGCAGCGATACAGGGGGCAACTATGGCTACACCTTC
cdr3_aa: CSDTGGNYGYTF

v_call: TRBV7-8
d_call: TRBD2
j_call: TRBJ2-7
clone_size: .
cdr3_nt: TGTGCCAGCAGCTTAATGATCCGAAGCGGGGACGAGCAGTACTTC
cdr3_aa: CASSLMIRSGDEQYF

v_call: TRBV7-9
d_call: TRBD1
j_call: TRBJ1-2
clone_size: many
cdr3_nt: TGTGCCAGCAGCATGCCGGGACAGGGGACGGATGGCTACACCTTC
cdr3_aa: CASSMPGQGTDGYTF

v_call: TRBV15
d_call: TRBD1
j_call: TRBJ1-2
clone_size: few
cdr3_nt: TGTGCCACCAGCGGAACAGGACAGGGTGAAAACTATGGCTACACCTTC
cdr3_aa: CATSGTGQGENYGYTF

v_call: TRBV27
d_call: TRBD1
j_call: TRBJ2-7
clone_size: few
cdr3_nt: TGTGCCAGCAGCCCAGGACAGGGGTGGTGGGAGCAGTACTTC
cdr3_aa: CASSPGQGWWEQYF

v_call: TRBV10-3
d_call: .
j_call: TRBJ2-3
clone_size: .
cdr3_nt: TGTGCCATCAGGGACAGAATAAGCACAGATACGCAGTATTTT
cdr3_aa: CAIRDRISTDTQYF

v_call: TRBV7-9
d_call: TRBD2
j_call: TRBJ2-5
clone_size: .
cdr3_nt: TGTGCCAGCAGCTTAGCCCTAGCGGGGGCGGAGACCCAGTACTTC
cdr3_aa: CASSLALAGAETQYF

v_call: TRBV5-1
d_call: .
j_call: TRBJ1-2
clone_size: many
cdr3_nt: TGCGCCAGCAGCTTAGCGGGTGGCTATGGCTACACCTTC
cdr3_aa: CASSLAGGYGYTF

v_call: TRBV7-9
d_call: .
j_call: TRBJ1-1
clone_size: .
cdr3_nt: TGTGCCAGCAGCTTAGCGGGGGCAGGGTCGGGAAACACTGAAGCTTTCTTT
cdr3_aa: CASSLAGAGSGNTEAFF

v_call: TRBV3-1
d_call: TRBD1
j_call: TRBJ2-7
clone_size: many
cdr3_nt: TGTGCCAGCAGGGACAGGGGGAACTCCTACGAGCAGTACTTC
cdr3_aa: CASRDRGNSYEQYF

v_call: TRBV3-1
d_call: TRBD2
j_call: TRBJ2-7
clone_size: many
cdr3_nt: TGTGCCAGCAGCCCCCTCGGCGGGGGCTCCTACGAGCAGTACTTC
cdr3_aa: CASSPLGGGSYEQYF

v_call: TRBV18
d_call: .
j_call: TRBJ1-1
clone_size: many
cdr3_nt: TGTGCCAGCTCATCCCAGGGCACTGAAGCTTTCTTT
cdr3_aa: CASSSQGTEAFF

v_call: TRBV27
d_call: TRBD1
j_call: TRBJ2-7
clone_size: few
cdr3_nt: TGTGCCAGCAGTTGGGCCTACAGGGGTTCCTACGAGCAGTACTTC
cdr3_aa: CASSWAYRGSYEQYF

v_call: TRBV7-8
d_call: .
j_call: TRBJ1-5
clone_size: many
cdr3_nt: TGTGCCAGCACCATGGGGGGAGACCTACGCAATCAGCCCCAGCATTTT
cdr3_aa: CASTMGGDLRNQPQHF

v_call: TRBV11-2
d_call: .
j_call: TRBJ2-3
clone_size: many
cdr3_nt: TGTGCCAGCAGCCCGGGCCTGCGGGGAGATACGCAGTATTTT
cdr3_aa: CASSPGLRGDTQYF

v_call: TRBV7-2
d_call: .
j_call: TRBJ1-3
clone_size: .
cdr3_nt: TGTGCCAGCAGCTTATATCCCCTTACTGGAAACACCATATATTTT
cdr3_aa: CASSLYPLTGNTIYF

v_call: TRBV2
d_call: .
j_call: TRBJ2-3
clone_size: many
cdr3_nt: TGTGCCAGCAGTGAGCCTGCTTCAAAAAACGAAGATACGCAGTATTTT
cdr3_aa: CASSEPASKNEDTQYF

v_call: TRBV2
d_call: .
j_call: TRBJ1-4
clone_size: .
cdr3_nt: TGTGCCAGCAGTGATGGGGGCGGCGTCGAAAAACTGTTTTTT
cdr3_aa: CASSDGGGVEKLFF

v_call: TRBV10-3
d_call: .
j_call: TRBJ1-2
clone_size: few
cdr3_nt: TGTGCCATCAGTGAGCGGACTGGGGACTATGGCTACACCTTC
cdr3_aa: CAISERTGDYGYTF

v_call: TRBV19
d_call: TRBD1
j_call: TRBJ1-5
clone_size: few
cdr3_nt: TGTGCCAGTAGTACCAGGACAGGCGATAGCAATCAGCCCCAGCATTTT
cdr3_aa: CASSTRTGDSNQPQHF

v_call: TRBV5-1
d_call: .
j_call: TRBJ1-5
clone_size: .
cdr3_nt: TGCGCCAGCAGCCCACTGGGTTTGGATCAGCCCCAGCATTTT
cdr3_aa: CASSPLGLDQPQHF

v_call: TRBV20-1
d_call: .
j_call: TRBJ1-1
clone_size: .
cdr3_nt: TGCAGTGCTAGAGATAGACCATCCACCGGGGCCGAAGCTTTCTTT
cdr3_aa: CSARDRPSTGAEAFF

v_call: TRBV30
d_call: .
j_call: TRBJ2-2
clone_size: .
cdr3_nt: TGTGCCTGGAGGGAACAAGGCACCGGGGAGCTGTTTTTT
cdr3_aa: CAWREQGTGELFF

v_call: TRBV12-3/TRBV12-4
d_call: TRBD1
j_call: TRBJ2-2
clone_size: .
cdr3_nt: TGTGCCAGCAGTTTAACAGGGGGCCACGGGGAGCTGTTTTTT
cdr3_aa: CASSLTGGHGELFF

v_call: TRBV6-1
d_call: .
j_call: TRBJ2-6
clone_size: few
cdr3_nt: TGTGCCAGCAGTTGGCAGGAGTCTGGGGCCAACGTCCTGACTTTC
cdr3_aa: CASSWQESGANVLTF

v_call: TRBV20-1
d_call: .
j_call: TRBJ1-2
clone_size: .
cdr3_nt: TGCAGTGCTAGAGATGAGGGACTTCCCTTCTATGGCTACACCTTC
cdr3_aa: CSARDEGLPFYGYTF

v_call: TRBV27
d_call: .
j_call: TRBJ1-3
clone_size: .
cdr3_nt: TGTGCCAGCAGTGGACGGGCGGACACCATATATTTT
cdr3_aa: CASSGRADTIYF

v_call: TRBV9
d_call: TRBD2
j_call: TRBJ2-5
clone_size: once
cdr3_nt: TGTGCCAGCAGCTTAAGCGGGGAAACGGCCCAGTACTTC
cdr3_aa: CASSLSGETAQYF

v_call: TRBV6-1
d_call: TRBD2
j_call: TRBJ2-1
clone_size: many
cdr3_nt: TGTGCCAGCAGTGTTAGGGGGGCGCGGGGGGGGGAGCAGTTCTTC
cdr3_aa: CASSVRGARGGEQFF

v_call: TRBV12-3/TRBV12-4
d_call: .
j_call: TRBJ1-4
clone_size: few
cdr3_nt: TGTGCCAGCAGTTTAAGGTCAGGGCATGATGATAAACTGTTTTTT
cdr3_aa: CASSLRSGHDDKLFF

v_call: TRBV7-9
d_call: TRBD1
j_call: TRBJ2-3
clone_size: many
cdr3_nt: TGTGCCAGCAGCCCCTGGACAGGGGATACGCAGTATTTT
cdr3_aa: CASSPWTGDTQYF

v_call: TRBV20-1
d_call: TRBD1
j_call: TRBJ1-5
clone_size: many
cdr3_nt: TGCAGTGCTAGAGAGGTGAGGACAGGGTGGGAGCCCCAGCATTTT
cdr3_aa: CSAREVRTGWEPQHF

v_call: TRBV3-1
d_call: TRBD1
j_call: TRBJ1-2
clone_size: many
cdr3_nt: TGTGCCAGCAGCCAAAACAGGGGGCAAGTAGATGGCTACACCTTC
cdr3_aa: CASSQNRGQVDGYTF

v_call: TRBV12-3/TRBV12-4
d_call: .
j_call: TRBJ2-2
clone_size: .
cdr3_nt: TGTGCCAGCAGTCCGGCTACGAACACCGGGGAGCTGTTTTTT
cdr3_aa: CASSPATNTGELFF